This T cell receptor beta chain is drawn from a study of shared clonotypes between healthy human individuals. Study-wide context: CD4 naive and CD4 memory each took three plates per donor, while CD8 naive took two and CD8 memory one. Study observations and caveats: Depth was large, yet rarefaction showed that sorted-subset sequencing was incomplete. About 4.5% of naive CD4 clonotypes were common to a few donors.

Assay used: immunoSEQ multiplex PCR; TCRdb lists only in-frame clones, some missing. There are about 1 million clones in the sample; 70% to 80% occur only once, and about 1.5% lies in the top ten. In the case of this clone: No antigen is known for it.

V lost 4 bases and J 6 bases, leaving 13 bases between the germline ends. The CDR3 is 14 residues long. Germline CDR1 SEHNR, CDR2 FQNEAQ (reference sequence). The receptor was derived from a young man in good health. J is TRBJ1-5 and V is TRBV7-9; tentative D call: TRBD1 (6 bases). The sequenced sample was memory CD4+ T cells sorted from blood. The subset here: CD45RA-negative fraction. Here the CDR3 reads CASSSAGEVQPQHF. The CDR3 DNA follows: TGTGCCAGCAGCTCAGCAGGGGAGGTTCAGCCCCAGCATTTT.